The rows below give T cell receptor beta chains drawn from one sample of a study of identical twins. TCRdb used MiXCR to reprocess the 5' RACE reads, holding one entry per CDR3 protein. Among about 890,000 distinct CDR3 sequences, 12% were seen once, and the ten largest hold 1.5% to 2%. The data were also submitted as part of a second study, on yellow fever vaccine responses in identical twins.

Material for sequencing was PBMCs. All receptors come from a woman aged 18 to 35 in good health. The CDR3 runs from the conserved cysteine through the conserved F or W. Each record gives: D gene, V gene, J gene, clone size, CDR3 DNA, CDR3 protein. D genes are given only for firm matches. Clone size is not always given. Where it is, it says once, few, many or a class for expanded clones.

NA,TRBV4-1,TRBJ2-3,NA,TGCGCCAGCAGCCAAGTGAGCGGAGGGCAGTATTTT,CASSQVSGGQYF
NA,TRBV5-1,TRBJ2-1,few,TGCGCCAGCAGAGCGACGGGGAGCTCCTACAATGAGCAGTTCTTC,CASRATGSSYNEQFF
NA,TRBV24-1,TRBJ1-1,NA,TGTGCCACCAGTCCCTCGGGGATCCGGAACACTGAAGCTTTCTTT,CATSPSGIRNTEAFF
NA,TRBV20-1,TRBJ1-1,few,TGCAGTGCCCCCACGGGTCTTGCTGAAGCTTTCTTT,CSAPTGLAEAFF
NA,TRBV15,TRBJ2-1,NA,TGTGCCACCAGCAGAGATTTAACCCCCAATGAGCAGTTCTTC,CATSRDLTPNEQFF
NA,TRBV7-9,TRBJ2-2,many,TGTGCCAGCGGACAGTTCTCGAACACCGGGGAGCTGTTTTTT,CASGQFSNTGELFF
NA,TRBV27,TRBJ2-1,NA,TGTGCCAGCAGGGCAGCGGATTACAATGAGCAGTTCTTC,CASRAADYNEQFF
NA,TRBV12-3/TRBV12-4,TRBJ1-5,few,TGTGCCAGCAGACAAACAGGCGAGTGGCAGCCCCAGCATTTT,CASRQTGEWQPQHF
TRBD2,TRBV20-1,TRBJ2-1,NA,TGCAGTGCCGAAGCTAGTGCGGGGGGTCTTCGCAATGAGCAGTTCTTC,CSAEASAGGLRNEQFF
TRBD2,TRBV27,TRBJ2-3,NA,TGTGCCAGCAGTTCCCCTAGCGGGAGGCCAACCACAGATACGCAGTATTTT,CASSSPSGRPTTDTQYF
NA,TRBV7-2,TRBJ2-4,NA,TGTGCCTCGGTTCGAGGCTCAAAAAACCTTCAGTACTTC,CASVRGSKNLQYF
NA,TRBV24-1,TRBJ2-5,NA,TGTGCCACCAGTGCTGGAGGGAAGACCCAGTACTTC,CATSAGGKTQYF
NA,TRBV28,TRBJ2-3,few,TGTGCCAGCAGTTTTGCCCAAAGGGTCACAGATACGCAGTATTTT,CASSFAQRVTDTQYF
NA,TRBV20-1,TRBJ2-4,few,TGCAGTGCTAGGAATAATGCGGCGGCCCTAGCCAAAAACATTCAGTACTTC,CSARNNAAALAKNIQYF
NA,TRBV12-3/TRBV12-4,TRBJ1-2,many,TGTGCCAGCAGTTTGATGGAGGGCACCGTAAACTATGGCTACACCTTC,CASSLMEGTVNYGYTF
NA,TRBV24-1,TRBJ2-2,NA,TGTGCCACCAGTGATTTGAGAGGGGGTGTAAGGGGCACCGGGGAGCTGTTTTTT,CATSDLRGGVRGTGELFF
TRBD2,TRBV10-3,TRBJ2-1,few,TGTGCCATCAGGAGGTCTAGCGGGGCAAGCTCCTACAATGAGCAGTTCTTC,CAIRRSSGASSYNEQFF
NA,TRBV6-5,TRBJ2-1,many,TGTGCCAGCAGTTACACCGGCGGGGATGAGCAGTTCTTC,CASSYTGGDEQFF
NA,TRBV5-1,TRBJ1-4,few,TGCGCCAGCAGCCAGGCCAGGACAGCTACCCGTACAACTAATGAAAAACTGTTTTTT,CASSQARTATRTTNEKLFF
TRBD2,TRBV4-1,TRBJ2-1,few,TGCGCCAGCAGCCAAGATCCAGGCGCTAGCGGGGGGTACAATGAGCAGTTCTTC,CASSQDPGASGGYNEQFF
NA,TRBV12-3/TRBV12-4,TRBJ2-3,NA,TGTGCCAGCAGCCGCCCGAGGGTTGGCACAGATACGCAGTATTTT,CASSRPRVGTDTQYF
NA,TRBV6-1,TRBJ2-5,NA,TGTGCCAGCAGTAATAGACAAAGGGGTCAAGAGACCCAGTACTTC,CASSNRQRGQETQYF
NA,TRBV15,TRBJ2-3,NA,TGTGCCACCAGCAGAGGAGGGTTGGAGGTCCGCACAGATACGCAGTATTTT,CATSRGGLEVRTDTQYF